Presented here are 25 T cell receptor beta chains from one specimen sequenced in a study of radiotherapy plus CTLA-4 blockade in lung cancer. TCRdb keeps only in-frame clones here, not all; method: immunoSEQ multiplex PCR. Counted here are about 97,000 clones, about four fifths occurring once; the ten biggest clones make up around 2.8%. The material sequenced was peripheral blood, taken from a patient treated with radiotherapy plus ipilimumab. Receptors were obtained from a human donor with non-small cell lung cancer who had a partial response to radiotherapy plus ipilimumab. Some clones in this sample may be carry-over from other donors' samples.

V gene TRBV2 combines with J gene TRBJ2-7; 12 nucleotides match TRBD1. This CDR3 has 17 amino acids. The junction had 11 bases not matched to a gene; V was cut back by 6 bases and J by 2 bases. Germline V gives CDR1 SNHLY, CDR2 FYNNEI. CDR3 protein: CASSPGTGGLVAYEQYF. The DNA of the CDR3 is TGTGCCAGCAGCCCCGGGACAGGGGGCTTGGTGGCCTACGAGCAGTACTTC.

This CDR3 is CASRSYGGRYEQYF. In nucleotides, the CDR3 is TGTGCCAGCAGATCCTACGGAGGACGCTACGAGCAGTACTTC. The rearrangement links TRBV2 to TRBJ2-7, with a weak D call TRBD2 (5 bases). Germline lookup yields CDR1 SNHLY and CDR2 FYNNEI. There are 14 residues in the CDR3. The ends were cut back, 6 bases at V and 3 bases at J, with 15 bases in the middle.

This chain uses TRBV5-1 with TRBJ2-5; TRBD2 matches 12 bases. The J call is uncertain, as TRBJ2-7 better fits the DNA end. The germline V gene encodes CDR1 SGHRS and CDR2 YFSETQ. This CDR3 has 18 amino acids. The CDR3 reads CASSLVPNLAGGTYEQYF. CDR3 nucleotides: TGCGCCAGCAGCTTGGTGCCGAATCTAGCGGGAGGGACCTACGAGCAGTACTTC.

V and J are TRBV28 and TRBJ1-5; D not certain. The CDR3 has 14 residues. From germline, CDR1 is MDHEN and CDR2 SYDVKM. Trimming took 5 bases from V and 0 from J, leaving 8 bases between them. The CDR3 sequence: CASSPQYSNQPQHF. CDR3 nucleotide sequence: TGTGCCAGCAGTCCACAATATAGCAATCAGCCCCAGCATTTT.

The CDR3 DNA sequence: TGCGCCAGCAGTTTTAACAGGAACACTGAAGCTTTCTTT. Encoded protein: CASSFNRNTEAFF. The V and J genes are TRBV5-1 and TRBJ1-1, with D hard to call. The V gene lost 5 bases and the J gene lost 1 base, with 9 bases spanning the gap. The CDR3 covers 13 residues. Germline lookup yields CDR1 SGHRS and CDR2 YFSETQ.

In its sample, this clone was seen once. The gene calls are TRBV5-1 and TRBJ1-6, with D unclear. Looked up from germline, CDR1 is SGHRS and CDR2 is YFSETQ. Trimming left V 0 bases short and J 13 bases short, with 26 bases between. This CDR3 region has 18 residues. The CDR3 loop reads CASSLGGEWRVGFFPLHF. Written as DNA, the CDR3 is TGCGCCAGCAGCTTGGGCGGCGAGTGGAGGGTGGGATTCTTTCCCCTCCACTTT.

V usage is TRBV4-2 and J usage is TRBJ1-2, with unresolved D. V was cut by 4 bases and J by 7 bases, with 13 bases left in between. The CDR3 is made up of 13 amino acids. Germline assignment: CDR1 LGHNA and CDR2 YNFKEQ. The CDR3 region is CASSPPGGLGYTF. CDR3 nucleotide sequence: TGTGCCAGCAGCCCCCCTGGTGGGCTTGGCTACACCTTC.

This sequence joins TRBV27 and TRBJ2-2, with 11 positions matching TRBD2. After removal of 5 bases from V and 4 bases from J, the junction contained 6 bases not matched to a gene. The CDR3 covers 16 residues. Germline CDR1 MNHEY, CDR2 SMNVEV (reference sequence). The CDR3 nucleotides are TGTGCCAGCAGTACTCTAGCGGGGGGAAGCACCGGGGAGCTGTTTTTT. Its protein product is CASSTLAGGSTGELFF.

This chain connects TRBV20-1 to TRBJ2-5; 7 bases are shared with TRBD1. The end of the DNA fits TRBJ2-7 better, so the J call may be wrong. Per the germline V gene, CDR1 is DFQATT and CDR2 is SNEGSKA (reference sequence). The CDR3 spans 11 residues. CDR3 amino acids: CSAGQAYEQYF. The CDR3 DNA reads TGCAGTGCTGGACAGGCCTACGAGCAGTACTTC.

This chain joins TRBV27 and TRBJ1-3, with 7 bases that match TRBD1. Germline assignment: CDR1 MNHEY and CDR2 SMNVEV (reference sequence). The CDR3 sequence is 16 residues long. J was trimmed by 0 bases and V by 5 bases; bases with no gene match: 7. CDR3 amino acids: CASSAGGQSSGNTIYF. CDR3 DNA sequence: TGTGCCAGCAGTGCAGGGGGACAGAGCTCTGGAAACACCATATATTTT.

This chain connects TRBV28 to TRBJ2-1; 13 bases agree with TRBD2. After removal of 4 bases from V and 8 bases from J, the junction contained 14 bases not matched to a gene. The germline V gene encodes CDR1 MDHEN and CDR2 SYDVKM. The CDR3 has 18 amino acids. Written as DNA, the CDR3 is TGTGCCAGCAGTTCAACTAGCGGGAGGGAGGGATATCGGGATGAGCAGTTCTTC. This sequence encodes CASSSTSGREGYRDEQFF. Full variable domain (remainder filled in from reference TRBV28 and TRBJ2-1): DVKVTQSSRYLVKRTGEKVFLECVQDMDHENMFWYRQDPGLGLRLIYFSYDVKMKEKGDIPEGYSVSREKKERFSLILESASTNQTSMYLCASSSTSGREGYRDEQFFGPGTRLTVL.

The CDR3 spells CASTLGQGNQPQHF. CDR3 sequence (DNA): TGTGCCAGCACCTTGGGACAGGGTAATCAGCCCCAGCATTTT. The chain uses TRBV28 and TRBJ1-5; 9 nucleotides line up with TRBD1. CDR3 length: 14 residues. CDR1 is MDHEN, CDR2 SYDVKM, per germline. The V gene end was trimmed by 7 bases and the J gene end by 4 bases; junction bases not matched to a gene: 5.

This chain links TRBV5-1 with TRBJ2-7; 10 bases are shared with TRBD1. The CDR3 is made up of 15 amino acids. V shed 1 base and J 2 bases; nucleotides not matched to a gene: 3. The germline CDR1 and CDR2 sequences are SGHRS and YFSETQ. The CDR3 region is CASSLRDRGPYEQYF. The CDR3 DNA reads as TGCGCCAGCAGCTTGAGGGACAGGGGCCCCTACGAGCAGTACTTC.

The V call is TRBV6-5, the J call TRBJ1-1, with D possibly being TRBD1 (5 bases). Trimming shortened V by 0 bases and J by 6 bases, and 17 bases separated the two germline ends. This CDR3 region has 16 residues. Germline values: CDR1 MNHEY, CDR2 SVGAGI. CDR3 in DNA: TGTGCCAGCAGTTACTCCGGGACTCAACGGGGGGCTGAAGCTTTCTTT. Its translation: CASSYSGTQRGAEAFF.

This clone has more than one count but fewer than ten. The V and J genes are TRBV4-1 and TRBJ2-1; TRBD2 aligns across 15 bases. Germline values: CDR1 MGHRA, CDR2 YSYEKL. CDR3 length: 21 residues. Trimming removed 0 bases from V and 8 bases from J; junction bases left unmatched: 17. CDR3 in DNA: TGCGCCAGCAGCCAAGAAGGGAGACTGACCGGGACTAGCGGGAGGAGGGATGAGCAGTTCTTC. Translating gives CASSQEGRLTGTSGRRDEQFF.

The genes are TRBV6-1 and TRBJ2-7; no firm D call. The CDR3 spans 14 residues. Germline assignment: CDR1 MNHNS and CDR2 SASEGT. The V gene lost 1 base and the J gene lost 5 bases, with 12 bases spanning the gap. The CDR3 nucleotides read TGTGCCAGCAGTGAAGGGTTCAGTAAAAACGAGCAGTACTTC. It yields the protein CASSEGFSKNEQYF.

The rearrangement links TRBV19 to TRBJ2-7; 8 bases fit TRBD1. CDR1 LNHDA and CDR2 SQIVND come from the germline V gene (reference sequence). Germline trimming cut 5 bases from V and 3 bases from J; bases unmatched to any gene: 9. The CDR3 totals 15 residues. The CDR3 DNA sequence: TGTGCCAGTAGTGATCGGACAGGGAATGTCTACGAGCAGTACTTC. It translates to CASSDRTGNVYEQYF.

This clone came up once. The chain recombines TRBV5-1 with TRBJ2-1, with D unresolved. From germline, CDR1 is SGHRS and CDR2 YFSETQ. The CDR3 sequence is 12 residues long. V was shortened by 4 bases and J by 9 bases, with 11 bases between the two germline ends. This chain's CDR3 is CASSPGEGEQFF. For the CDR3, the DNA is TGCGCCAGCAGCCCGGGTGAAGGTGAGCAGTTCTTC.

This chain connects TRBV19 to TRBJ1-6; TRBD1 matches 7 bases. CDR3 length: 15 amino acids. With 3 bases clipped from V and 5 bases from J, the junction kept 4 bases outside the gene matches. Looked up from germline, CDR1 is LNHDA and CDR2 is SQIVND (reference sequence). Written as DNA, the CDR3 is TGTGCCAGTAGTATGCAAGACAGGGATAATTCACCCCTCCACTTT. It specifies CASSMQDRDNSPLHF.

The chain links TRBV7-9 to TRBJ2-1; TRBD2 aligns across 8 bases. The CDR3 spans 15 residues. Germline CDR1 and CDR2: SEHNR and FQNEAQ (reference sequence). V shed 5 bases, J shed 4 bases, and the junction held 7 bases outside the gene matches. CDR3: CASSHGLAGYNEQFF. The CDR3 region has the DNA TGTGCCAGCAGCCACGGACTAGCAGGATACAATGAGCAGTTCTTC.

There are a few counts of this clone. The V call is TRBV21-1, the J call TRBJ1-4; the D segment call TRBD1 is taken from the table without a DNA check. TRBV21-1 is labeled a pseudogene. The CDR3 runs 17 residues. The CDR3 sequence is CASSKIEGATGLEKLFF. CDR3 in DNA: TGTGCCAGCAGCAAGATTGAAGGGGCGACAGGGCTTGAAAAACTGTTTTTT.

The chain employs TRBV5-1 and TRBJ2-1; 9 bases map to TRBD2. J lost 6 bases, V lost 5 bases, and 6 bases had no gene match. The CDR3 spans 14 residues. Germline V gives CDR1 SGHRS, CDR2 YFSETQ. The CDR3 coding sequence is TGCGCCAGCAGGCTAGCGGGGCGGTCCAATGAGCAGTTCTTC. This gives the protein CASRLAGRSNEQFF.

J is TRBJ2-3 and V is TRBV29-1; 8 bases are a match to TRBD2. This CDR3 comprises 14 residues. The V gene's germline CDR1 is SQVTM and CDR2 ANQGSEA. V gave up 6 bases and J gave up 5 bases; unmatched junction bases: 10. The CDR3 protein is CSVAGGGGRDTQYF. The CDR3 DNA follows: TGCAGCGTGGCCGGGGGGGGCGGGAGAGATACGCAGTATTTT.

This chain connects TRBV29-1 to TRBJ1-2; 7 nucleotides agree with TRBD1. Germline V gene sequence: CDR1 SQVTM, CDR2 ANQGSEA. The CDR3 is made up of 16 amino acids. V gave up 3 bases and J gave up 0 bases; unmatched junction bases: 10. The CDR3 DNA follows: TGCAGCGTTGAGCTTAGGACAGGACTTACTAACTATGGCTACACCTTC. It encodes CSVELRTGLTNYGYTF.

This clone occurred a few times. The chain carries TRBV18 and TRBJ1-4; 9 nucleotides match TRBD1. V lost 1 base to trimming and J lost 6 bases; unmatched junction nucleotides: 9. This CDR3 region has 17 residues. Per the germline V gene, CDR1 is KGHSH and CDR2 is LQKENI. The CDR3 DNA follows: TGTGCCAGCTCACCACGACTTCCGGGACAGGGAGATGAAAAACTGTTTTTT. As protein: CASSPRLPGQGDEKLFF.